The next 3 T cell receptor beta chains were all read from a single sample in a study of low-dose radiotherapy and immunotherapy resistance in tumors. TCR amplification involved 20 PCR cycles with a constant-region primer and V-primer adapter. TCRdb ran MiXCR on the reads and lists one entry per CDR3 protein. The table includes about 46,000 distinct CDR3 sequences, roughly 12% detected once. Time point meaning: before trial treatment. The starting material was PBMCs, obtained before treatment. The receptors stem from a female donor with ovarian cancer.

This clonotype was found many times. The CDR3 DNA sequence: TGCAGTGCTAGGGCCACCTATAATTCACCCCTCCACTTT. Protein product: CSARATYNSPLHF. The chain joins TRBV20-1 to TRBJ1-6; D is undetermined. The CDR3 contains 13 residues. The germline V and J ends were trimmed by 3 bases and 2 bases, with 5 bases remaining between them. Germline CDR1 and CDR2: DFQATT and SNEGSKA (reference sequence).

Ten or more counts support this clonotype. The chain has TRBV19 and TRBJ1-6; D unresolved. This CDR3 region has 14 residues. The V end lost 3 bases, the J end lost 7 bases, and 10 bases lay between the germline ends. CDR1 LNHDA and CDR2 SQIVND come from the germline V gene (reference sequence). CDR3 DNA sequence: TGTGCCAGTAGTATGACGGGGAGGAATTCACCCCTCCACTTT. Its translation is CASSMTGRNSPLHF.

Ten or more counts support this clonotype. The chain uses TRBV11-2 and TRBJ2-3; 9 nucleotides agree with TRBD2. Germline V gives CDR1 SGHAT, CDR2 FQNNGV. J lost 5 bases, V lost 5 bases, and 8 bases had no gene match. This CDR3 is built from 15 residues. The CDR3 reads CASSPGRAGGDTQYF. DNA of the CDR3: TGTGCCAGCAGCCCCGGGCGAGCGGGGGGAGATACGCAGTATTTT.